The sequence of this T cell receptor beta chain was determined in a study of blood T cell repertoires in COVID-19. In the study's own analysis: Amplifying reference gene primers gave estimates of nucleated cell counts. Some clones are missing from TCRdb's copy, which holds only in-frame ones; the method was immunoSEQ multiplex PCR. That table supplies the V and J calls and clone size; D and trimming were determined from the DNA. The table shows under 400,000 clones, with around 89% occurring only once. With 3 bases removed from V and 4 bases from J, the gap between germline ends came to 10 bases. CDR3 length equals 14 residues. Germline V gene sequence: CDR1 MGHRA, CDR2 YSYEKL.

J is TRBJ2-1 and V is TRBV4-1, with a weak D call TRBD1 (6 bases). This TCR derives from a woman aged 30 to 39 with COVID-19, enrolled during active disease. Specimen: peripheral blood. In DNA form, the CDR3 reads TGCGCCAGCAGCCACCCGGGGACATACAATGAGCAGTTCTTC. Translating gives CASSHPGTYNEQFF.